The 22 T cell receptor beta chains below all came from one sample that was sequenced in a study of cytomegalovirus exposure and HLA in healthy donors (dated by TCRdb to about 2017). Library preparation employed the immunoSEQ multiplex PCR assay. A mixture of 60 forward primers for TCR Vbeta segments and 13 reverse primers for TCR Jbeta segments was used in the multiplex PCR. The table was pulled from immuneACCESS by TCRdb, which kept in-frame rearrangements only. Such tables lose some clones; where checked, under half of the loss comes from unresolved V genes, and the rest has no known cause. Across this sample there are approximately 93,000 clones, with 82% seen only once. The ten largest clones add up to under 4% of the sample. Sequencing input: PBMCs. These receptors were obtained from a man aged 45-65 years in good health and CMV-seronegative.

The gene calls are TRBV5-1 and TRBJ2-3; unclear D gene. Trimming cost V 0 bases and J 0 bases, with 8 bases left between them. This CDR3 is built from 15 residues. Germline values: CDR1 SGHRS, CDR2 YFSETQ. CDR3 bases: TGCGCCAGCAGCTTGGTCCCGACTAGCACAGATACGCAGTATTTT. Encoded protein: CASSLVPTSTDTQYF.

Comments on this clone: Its ends do not fully match the called genes, so a read error is possible. This chain uses TRBV11-2 with TRBJ1-1; no clear D gene. Germline V gene data show CDR1 as SGHAT and CDR2 as FQNNGV. This CDR3 contains 13 residues. The CDR3 loop is CASSLGGSTEASF. Written as DNA, the CDR3 is TGTGCCAGCAGCTTAGGAGGGTCCACTGAAGCTTCCTTT.

V gene TRBV4-2 combines with J gene TRBJ2-1; 11 bases are a match to TRBD2. The CDR3 has 15 amino acids. J was trimmed by 5 bases and V by 1 base; bases with no gene match: 1. The V gene's germline CDR1 is LGHNA and CDR2 YNFKEQ. The DNA of the CDR3 is TGTGCCAGCAGCCAAGGACTAGCGGGACACAATGAGCAGTTCTTC. It codes for CASSQGLAGHNEQFF.

This chain joins TRBV4-2 and TRBJ1-1, with 8 nucleotides matching TRBD1. Trimming took 4 bases from V and 11 from J; bases not matched to a gene: 12. The CDR3 covers 14 residues. Germline V CDR1 and CDR2: LGHNA, YNFKEQ. The CDR3 DNA sequence: TGTGCCAGCAGCCGAGAGACAGGGGAGAAGAGGGCTTTCTTT. Translating gives CASSRETGEKRAFF.

The gene calls are TRBV10-3 and TRBJ1-2, with 7 bases matching TRBD1. The CDR3 loop spans 15 amino acids. Germline values: CDR1 ENHRY, CDR2 SYGVKD. Unmatched junction bases numbered 7, after V lost 5 bases and J lost 1 base. CDR3 region: CAISPGQYNNYGYTF. CDR3 DNA sequence: TGTGCCATCAGTCCGGGACAGTACAATAACTATGGCTACACCTTC.

The rearrangement uses TRBV5-6 and TRBJ2-7; unclear D gene. Germline loops: CDR1 SGHDT, CDR2 YYEEEE. Trimming took 3 bases from V and 3 from J, leaving 10 bases between them. The CDR3 loop spans 13 amino acids. In DNA, the CDR3 is TGTGCCAGCAGCTCCTCTCTTATCTACGAGCAGTACTTC. Protein product: CASSSSLIYEQYF.

Here the CDR3 reads CASSLWTGGNEQFF. CDR3 in DNA: TGTGCCAGCAGTTTATGGACAGGGGGTAATGAGCAGTTCTTC. The J gene is TRBJ2-1, the V gene TRBV28; TRBD1 agrees at 9 bases. The CDR3 is made up of 14 amino acids. The ends lost 0 bases at V and 7 bases at J; junction bases unmatched: 1. Per the germline V gene, CDR1 is MDHEN and CDR2 is SYDVKM.

V gene TRBV2 combines with J gene TRBJ2-7; TRBD2 agrees at 7 bases. Germline V gene lookup returns CDR1 SNHLY and CDR2 FYNNEI. The CDR3 extends over 12 amino acids. V lost 11 bases, J lost 4 bases, and 8 bases stayed unmatched. CDR3 sequence reads: CASREGRYEQYF. The CDR3 region has the DNA TGTGCCTCCAGGGAGGGACGGTACGAGCAGTACTTC.

The rearrangement links TRBV2 to TRBJ1-3, with 7 bases fitting TRBD1. The J segment lost 0 bases and the V segment lost 6 bases, leaving 11 bases of the junction unmatched. This CDR3 spans 17 amino acids. Germline CDR1 is SNHLY and CDR2 is FYNNEI. This chain's CDR3 is CASRGYRGQYSGNTIYF. CDR3 nucleotide sequence: TGTGCCAGCAGGGGGTATAGGGGACAGTACTCTGGAAACACCATATATTTT.

CDR3 protein: CASSEEMGGGRVTDTQYF. The CDR3 DNA follows: TGTGCCAGCAGTGAAGAAATGGGCGGGGGAAGGGTCACAGATACGCAGTATTTT. The chain couples TRBV2 to TRBJ2-3, with TRBD2 matching over 7 bases. The CDR3 covers 18 residues. Germline-derived CDR1 and CDR2 are SNHLY and FYNNEI. Trimming at V came to 1 base and at J to 2 bases, leaving 12 bases not matched to a gene. The full variable domain, completed using reference TRBV2 and TRBJ2-3, is EPEVTQTPSHQVTQMGQEVILRCVPISNHLYFYWYRQILGQKVEFLVSFYNNEISEKSEIFDDQFSVERPDGSNFTLKIRSTKLEDSAMYFCASSEEMGGGRVTDTQYFGPGTRLTVL.

The chain links TRBV6-6 to TRBJ2-2; 7 bases match TRBD1. This CDR3 has 14 residues. The junction had 7 bases not matched to a gene; V was cut back by 2 bases and J by 10 bases. Per germline, CDR1 MNHNY and CDR2 SVGAGI (reference sequence). In DNA, the CDR3 is TGTGCCAGCAGTTACGGGGACAGAGTTCTGGAGCTGTTTTTT. Translating gives CASSYGDRVLELFF.

This clone was observed a single time. The J gene is TRBJ1-3, the V gene TRBV5-1; TRBD1 is a possible D gene (6 bases). The CDR3 runs 15 residues. Germline CDR1 reads SGHRS; CDR2 reads YFSETQ. Trimming took 4 bases from V and 0 from J, leaving 11 bases between them. CDR3 bases: TGCGCCAGCAGCGGTGGACAGAGCTCTGGAAACACCATATATTTT. Residues: CASSGGQSSGNTIYF.

J is TRBJ2-5 and V is TRBV6-1; D is perhaps TRBD1 (6 bases). Between the trimmed V and J ends, which lost 11 bases and 2 bases, there was a span of 15 bases. In germline, CDR1 is MNHNS, CDR2 SASEGT. The CDR3 has 13 amino acids. CDR3 amino acids: CAGEDRTQETQYF. CDR3 bases: TGTGCCGGCGAAGACAGGACACAAGAGACCCAGTACTTC.

The CDR3 protein is CASSARGNYNSPLHF. Here the CDR3 DNA reads TGTGCCAGCAGTGCCAGGGGGAATTATAATTCACCCCTCCACTTT. This rearrangement joins TRBV28 to TRBJ1-6; 7 positions match TRBD1. The CDR3 is 15 residues long. V was clipped by 5 bases and J by 4 bases; unmatched bases: 5. Germline CDR1 MDHEN, CDR2 SYDVKM.

This clone occurred once. The chain is built from TRBV7-9 and TRBJ1-1; 8 bases are shared with TRBD1. The germline V gene encodes CDR1 SEHNR and CDR2 FQNEAQ (reference sequence). The CDR3 length is 15 residues. With 2 bases clipped from V and 7 bases from J, the junction kept 9 bases outside the gene matches. CDR3 in amino acids: CASSLSQGAKFEAFF. CDR3 DNA: TGTGCCAGCAGCTTATCTCAGGGGGCGAAATTTGAAGCTTTCTTT.

The V call is TRBV27, the J call TRBJ2-7, with TRBD2 matching 7 bases. Trimming at V came to 2 bases and at J to 7 bases, leaving 17 bases not matched to a gene. This CDR3 is built from 17 residues. Germline lookup yields CDR1 MNHEY and CDR2 SMNVEV (reference sequence). DNA for the CDR3: TGTGCCAGCAGTTTACTCCAAGTGGCTAGCGGATTAGGGGAGCAGTACTTC. Translation gives CASSLLQVASGLGEQYF.

The V call is TRBV19, the J call TRBJ2-2; 7 bases are a match to TRBD1. Germline V lookup: CDR1 LNHDA, CDR2 SQIVND (reference sequence). The CDR3 length is 18 residues. J was trimmed by 2 bases and V by 3 bases; bases with no gene match: 12. CDR3 bases: TGTGCCAGTAGTATCGACCGCTTCCGACAGGGAAACACCGGGGAGCTGTTTTTT. It codes for CASSIDRFRQGNTGELFF. Full variable domain (remainder filled in from reference TRBV19 and TRBJ2-2): DGGITQSPKYLFRKEGQNVTLSCEQNLNHDAMYWYRQDPGQGLRLIYYSQIVNDFQKGDIAEGYSVSREKKESFPLTVTSAQKNPTAFYLCASSIDRFRQGNTGELFFGEGSRLTVL.

This rearrangement joins TRBV7-8 to TRBJ2-1; TRBD2 matches at 9 bases. Germline V gene data show CDR1 as SGHVS and CDR2 as FQNEAQ. The V segment lost 3 bases and the J segment 7 bases; nucleotides outside the gene matches: 4. CDR3 length: 14 residues. For the CDR3, the DNA is TGTGCCAGCAGCTTCCGCGGGAGGGGGAATGAGCAGTTCTTC. Translated: CASSFRGRGNEQFF.

CDR3 protein: CSVEAWGVGETQYF. The CDR3, as DNA: TGCAGCGTTGAGGCTTGGGGAGTCGGGGAGACCCAGTACTTC. This chain uses TRBV29-1 with TRBJ2-5, with a weak D call TRBD2 (5 bases). Per the germline V gene, CDR1 is SQVTM and CDR2 is ANQGSEA. The CDR3 is made up of 14 amino acids. Trimming cost V 3 bases and J 5 bases, with 16 bases left between them.

The rearrangement joins TRBV19 to TRBJ2-1; 8 positions match TRBD2. Per germline, CDR1 LNHDA and CDR2 SQIVND (reference sequence). V was pared by 4 bases and J by 5 bases, with 10 bases of the junction left unmatched. This CDR3 contains 16 residues. In DNA, the CDR3 is TGTGCCAGTAGTAATCGGTGGCGGGAGGACCACAATGAGCAGTTCTTC. The encoded protein is CASSNRWREDHNEQFF.

This clone appeared a few times. The V and J genes are TRBV5-8 and TRBJ1-1, with a weak D call TRBD1 (5 bases). This CDR3 has 14 amino acids. V was trimmed by 3 bases and J by 4 bases, leaving 13 bases between them. Germline V CDR1 and CDR2: SGHTS, YDEGEE. Here the CDR3 DNA reads TGTGCCAGCAGCTCAATCGGGGGGACCACTGAAGCTTTCTTT. Translating it yields CASSSIGGTTEAFF.

The chain employs TRBV11-2 and TRBJ2-7; TRBD2 aligns across 12 bases. After removal of 3 bases from V and 6 bases from J, the junction contained 9 bases not matched to a gene. Germline assignment: CDR1 SGHAT and CDR2 FQNNGV. CDR3 length: 16 residues. The CDR3 region is CASSFGGLAGNGEQYF. CDR3 nucleotides: TGTGCCAGCAGCTTTGGGGGACTAGCGGGTAACGGCGAGCAGTACTTC.